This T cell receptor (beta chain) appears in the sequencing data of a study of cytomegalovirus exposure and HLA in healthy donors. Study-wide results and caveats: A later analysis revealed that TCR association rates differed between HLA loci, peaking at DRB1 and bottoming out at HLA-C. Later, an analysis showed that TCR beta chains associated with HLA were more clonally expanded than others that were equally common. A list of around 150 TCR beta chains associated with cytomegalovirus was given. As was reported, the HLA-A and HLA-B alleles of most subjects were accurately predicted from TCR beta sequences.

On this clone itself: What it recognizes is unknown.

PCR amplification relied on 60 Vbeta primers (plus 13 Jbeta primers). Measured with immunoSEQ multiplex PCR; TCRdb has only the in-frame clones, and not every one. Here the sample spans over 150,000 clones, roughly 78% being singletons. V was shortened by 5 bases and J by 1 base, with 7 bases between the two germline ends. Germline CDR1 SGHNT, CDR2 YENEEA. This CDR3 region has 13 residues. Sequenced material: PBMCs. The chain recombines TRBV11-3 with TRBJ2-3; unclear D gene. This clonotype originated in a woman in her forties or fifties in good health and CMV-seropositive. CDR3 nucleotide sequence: TGTGCCAGCAGCGATACGGGCACAGATACGCAGTATTTT. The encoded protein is CASSDTGTDTQYF.